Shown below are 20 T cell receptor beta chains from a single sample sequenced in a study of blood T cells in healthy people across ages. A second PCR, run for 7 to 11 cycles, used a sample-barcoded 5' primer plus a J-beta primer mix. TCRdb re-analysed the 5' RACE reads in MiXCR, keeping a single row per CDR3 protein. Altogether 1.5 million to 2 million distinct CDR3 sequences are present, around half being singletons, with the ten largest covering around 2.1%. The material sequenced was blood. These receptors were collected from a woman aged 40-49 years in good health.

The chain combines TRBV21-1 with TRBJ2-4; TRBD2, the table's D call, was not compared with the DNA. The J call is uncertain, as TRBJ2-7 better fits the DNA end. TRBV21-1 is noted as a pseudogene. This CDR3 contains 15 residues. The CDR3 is CASSPILAGGSEQYF. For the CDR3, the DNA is TGTGCCAGCAGCCCTATACTAGCGGGGGGTAGCGAGCAGTACTTC.

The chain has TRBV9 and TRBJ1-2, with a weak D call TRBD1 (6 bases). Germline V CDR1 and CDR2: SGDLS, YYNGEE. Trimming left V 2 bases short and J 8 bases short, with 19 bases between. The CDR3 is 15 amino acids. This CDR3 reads CASSVSSRGLEGYTF. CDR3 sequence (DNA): TGTGCCAGCAGCGTGAGTTCCAGGGGACTGGAAGGCTACACCTTC. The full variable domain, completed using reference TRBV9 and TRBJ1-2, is DSGVTQTPKHLITATGQRVTLRCSPRSGDLSVYWYQQSLDQGLQFLIQYYNGEERAKGNILERFSAQQFPDLHSELNLSSLELGDSALYFCASSVSSRGLEGYTFGSGTRLTVV.

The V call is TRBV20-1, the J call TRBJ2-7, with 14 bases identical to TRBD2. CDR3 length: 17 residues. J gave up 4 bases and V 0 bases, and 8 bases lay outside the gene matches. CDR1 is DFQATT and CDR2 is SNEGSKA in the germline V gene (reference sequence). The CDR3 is CSARDPRTSGGKYEQYF. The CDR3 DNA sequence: TGCAGTGCTAGAGATCCGCGGACTAGCGGGGGGAAATACGAGCAGTACTTC.

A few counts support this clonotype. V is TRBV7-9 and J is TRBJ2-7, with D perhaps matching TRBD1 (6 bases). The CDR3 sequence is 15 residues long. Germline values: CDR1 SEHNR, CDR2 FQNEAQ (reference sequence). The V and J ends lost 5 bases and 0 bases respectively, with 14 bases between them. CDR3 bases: TGTGCCAGCAGCCAGGGGCAATATCTCTCCTACGAGCAGTACTTC. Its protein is CASSQGQYLSYEQYF. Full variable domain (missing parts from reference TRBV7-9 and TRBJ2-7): DTGVSQNPRHKITKRGQNVTFRCDPISEHNRLYWYRQTLGQGPEFLTYFQNEAQLEKSRLLSDRFSAERPKGSFSTLEIQRTEQGDSAMYLCASSQGQYLSYEQYFGPGTRLTVT.

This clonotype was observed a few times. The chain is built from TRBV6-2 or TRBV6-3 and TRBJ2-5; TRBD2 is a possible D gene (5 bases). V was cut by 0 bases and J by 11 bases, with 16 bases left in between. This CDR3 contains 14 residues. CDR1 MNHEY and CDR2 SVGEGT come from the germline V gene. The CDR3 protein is CASSYSPAFGEQYF. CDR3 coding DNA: TGTGCCAGCAGTTACTCTCCGGCCTTTGGGGAGCAGTACTTC.

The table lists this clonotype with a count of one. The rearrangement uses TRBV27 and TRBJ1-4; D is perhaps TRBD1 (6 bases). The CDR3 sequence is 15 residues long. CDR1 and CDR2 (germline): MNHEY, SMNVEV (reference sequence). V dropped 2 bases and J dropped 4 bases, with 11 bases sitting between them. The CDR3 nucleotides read TGTGCCAGCAGTTTAAGCAGGGGTATTAATGAAAAACTGTTTTTT. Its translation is CASSLSRGINEKLFF.

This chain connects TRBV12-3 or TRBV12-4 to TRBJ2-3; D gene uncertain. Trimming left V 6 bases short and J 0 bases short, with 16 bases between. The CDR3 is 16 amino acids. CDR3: CASSSPTVTSTDTQYF. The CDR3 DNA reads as TGTGCCAGCAGCTCTCCAACGGTCACTAGCACAGATACGCAGTATTTT.

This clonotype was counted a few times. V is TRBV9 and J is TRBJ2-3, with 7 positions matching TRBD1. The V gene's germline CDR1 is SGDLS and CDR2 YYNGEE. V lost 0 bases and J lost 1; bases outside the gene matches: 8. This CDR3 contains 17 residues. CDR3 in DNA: TGTGCCAGCAGCGTAGGGGACAGCATTTCCGGCACAGATACGCAGTATTTT. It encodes CASSVGDSISGTDTQYF.

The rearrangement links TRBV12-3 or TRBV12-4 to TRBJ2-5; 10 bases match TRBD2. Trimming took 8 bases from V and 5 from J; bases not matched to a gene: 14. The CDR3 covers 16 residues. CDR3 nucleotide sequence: TGTGCCAGCGCGTCTAATTTCCTAGCGGGGGTTGAGACCCAGTACTTC. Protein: CASASNFLAGVETQYF.

This CDR3 reads CASSLLASGGWKTQYF. The CDR3 DNA reads TGTGCCAGCAGTTTATTGGCTAGCGGGGGGTGGAAGACCCAGTACTTC. This chain joins TRBV27 and TRBJ2-7, with 11 bases fitting TRBD2. The tail of the sequence fits TRBJ2-5 better, so the J call may be wrong. CDR3 length: 16 amino acids. Germline CDR1 reads MNHEY; CDR2 reads SMNVEV (reference sequence).

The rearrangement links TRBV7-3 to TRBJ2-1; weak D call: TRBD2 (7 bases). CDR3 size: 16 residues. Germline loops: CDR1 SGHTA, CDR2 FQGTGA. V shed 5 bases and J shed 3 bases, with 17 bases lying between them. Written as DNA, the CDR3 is TGTGCCAGCAGCCAATTGGGGGGGCCACTCTACAATGAGCAGTTCTTC. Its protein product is CASSQLGGPLYNEQFF.

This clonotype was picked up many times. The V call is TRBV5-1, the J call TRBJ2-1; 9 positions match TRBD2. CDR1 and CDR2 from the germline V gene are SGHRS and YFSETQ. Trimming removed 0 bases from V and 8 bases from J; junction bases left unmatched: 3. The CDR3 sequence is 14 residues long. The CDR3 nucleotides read TGCGCCAGCAGCTTGGGTAGCGGGGGCTATGAGCAGTTCTTC. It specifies CASSLGSGGYEQFF.

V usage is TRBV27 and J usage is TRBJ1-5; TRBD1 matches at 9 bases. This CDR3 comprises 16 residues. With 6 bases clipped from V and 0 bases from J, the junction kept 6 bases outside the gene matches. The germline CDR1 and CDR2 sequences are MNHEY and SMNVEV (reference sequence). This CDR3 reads CASRPRTGASNQPQHF. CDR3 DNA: TGTGCCAGCAGACCAAGGACAGGGGCTAGCAATCAGCCCCAGCATTTT.

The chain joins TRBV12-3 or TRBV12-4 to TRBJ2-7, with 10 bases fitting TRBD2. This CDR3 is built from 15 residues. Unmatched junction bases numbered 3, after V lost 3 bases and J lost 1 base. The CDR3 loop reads CASSFSGGISYEQYF. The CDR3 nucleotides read TGTGCCAGCAGTTTTAGCGGGGGGATTTCCTACGAGCAGTACTTC.

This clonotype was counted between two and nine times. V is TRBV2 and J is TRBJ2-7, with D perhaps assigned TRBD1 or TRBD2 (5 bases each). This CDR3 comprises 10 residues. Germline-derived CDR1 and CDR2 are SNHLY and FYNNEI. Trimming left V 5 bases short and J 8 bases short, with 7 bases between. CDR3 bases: TGTGCCAGCAGTAGGGACCAGCAGTACTTC. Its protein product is CASSRDQQYF.

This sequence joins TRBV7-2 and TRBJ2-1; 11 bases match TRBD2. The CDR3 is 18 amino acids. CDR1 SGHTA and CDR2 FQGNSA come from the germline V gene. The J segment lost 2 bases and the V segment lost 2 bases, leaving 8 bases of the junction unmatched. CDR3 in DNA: TGTGCCAGCAGCTTAAGGCCTAGCGGGGGGATCCCCTACAATGAGCAGTTCTTC. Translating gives CASSLRPSGGIPYNEQFF. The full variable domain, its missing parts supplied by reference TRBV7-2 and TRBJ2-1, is GAGVSQSPSNKVTEKGKDVELRCDPISGHTALYWYRQSLGQGLEFLIYFQGNSAPDKSGLPSDRFSAERTGGSVSTLTIQRTQQEDSAVYLCASSLRPSGGIPYNEQFFGPGTRLTVL.

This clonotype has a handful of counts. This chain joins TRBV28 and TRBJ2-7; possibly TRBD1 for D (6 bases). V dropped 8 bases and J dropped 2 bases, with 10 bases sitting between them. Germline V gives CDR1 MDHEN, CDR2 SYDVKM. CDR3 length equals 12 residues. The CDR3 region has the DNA TGTGCCAGCCGGGACATTACCTACGAGCAGTACTTC. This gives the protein CASRDITYEQYF.

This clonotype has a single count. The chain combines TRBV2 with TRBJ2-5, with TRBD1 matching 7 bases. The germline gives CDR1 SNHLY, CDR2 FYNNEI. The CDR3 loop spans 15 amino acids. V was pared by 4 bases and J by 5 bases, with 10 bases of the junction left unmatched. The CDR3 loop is CASSGSTGRAETQYF. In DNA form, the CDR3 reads TGTGCCAGCAGTGGATCGACAGGGCGGGCGGAGACCCAGTACTTC. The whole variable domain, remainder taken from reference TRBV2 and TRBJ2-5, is EPEVTQTPSHQVTQMGQEVILRCVPISNHLYFYWYRQILGQKVEFLVSFYNNEISEKSEIFDDQFSVERPDGSNFTLKIRSTKLEDSAMYFCASSGSTGRAETQYFGPGTRLLVL.

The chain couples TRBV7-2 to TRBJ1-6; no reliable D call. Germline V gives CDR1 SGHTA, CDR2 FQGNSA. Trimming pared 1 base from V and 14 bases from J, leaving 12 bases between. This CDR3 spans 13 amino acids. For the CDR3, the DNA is TGTGCCAGCAGCTTAGAGGCTGCCCCTACCCTCCACTTT. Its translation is CASSLEAAPTLHF.

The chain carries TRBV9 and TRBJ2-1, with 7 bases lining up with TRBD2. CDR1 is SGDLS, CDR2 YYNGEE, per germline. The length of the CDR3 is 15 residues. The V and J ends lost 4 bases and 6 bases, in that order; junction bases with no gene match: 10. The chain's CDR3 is CASSPSLRGGNEQFF. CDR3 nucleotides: TGTGCCAGCAGCCCCAGTCTCCGCGGGGGCAATGAGCAGTTCTTC.